This TCR beta chain was retrieved from a study of cytomegalovirus exposure and HLA in healthy donors. Notes on this clone: The germline gene is not matched at one end of the junction; a read error may be the cause.

This CDR3 is built from 14 residues. Germline-derived CDR1 and CDR2 are SSHAT and FNYEAQ (reference sequence). Amplification used 60 Vbeta primers and 13 Jbeta primers. Some clones are missing from TCRdb's copy, which holds only in-frame ones; the method was immunoSEQ multiplex PCR. Here the sample spans around 170,000 clones, around 80% being singletons. The sample taken for sequencing was PBMCs. This chain links TRBV7-7 with TRBJ2-5; D might be TRBD1 (6 bases). This clonotype was obtained from a middle-aged woman in good health and CMV-seropositive. CDR3 coding DNA: TGTGCTAGCAGCGAAGGACAGTACCAAGAGACCCAGTACTTC. This codes for CASSEGQYQETQYF.